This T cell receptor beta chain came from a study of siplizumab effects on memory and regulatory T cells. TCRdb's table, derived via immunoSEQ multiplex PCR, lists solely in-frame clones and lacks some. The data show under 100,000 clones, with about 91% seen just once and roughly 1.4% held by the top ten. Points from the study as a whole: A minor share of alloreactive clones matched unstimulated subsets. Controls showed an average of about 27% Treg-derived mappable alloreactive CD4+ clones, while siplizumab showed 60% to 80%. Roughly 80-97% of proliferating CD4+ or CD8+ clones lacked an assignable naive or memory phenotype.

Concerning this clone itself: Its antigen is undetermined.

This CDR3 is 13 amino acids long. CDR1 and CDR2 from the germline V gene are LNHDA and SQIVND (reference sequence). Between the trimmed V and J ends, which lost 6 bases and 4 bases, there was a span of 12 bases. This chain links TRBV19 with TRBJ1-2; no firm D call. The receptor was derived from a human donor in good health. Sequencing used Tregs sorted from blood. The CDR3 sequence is CASRYGRGYGYTF. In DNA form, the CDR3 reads TGTGCCAGTAGATATGGACGAGGCTATGGCTACACCTTC.